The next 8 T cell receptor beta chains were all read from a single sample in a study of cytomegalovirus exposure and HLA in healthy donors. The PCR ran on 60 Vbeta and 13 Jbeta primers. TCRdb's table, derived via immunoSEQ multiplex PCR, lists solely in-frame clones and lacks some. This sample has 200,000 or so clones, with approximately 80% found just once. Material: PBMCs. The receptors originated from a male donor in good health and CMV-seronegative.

This CDR3 is CASSEAGGAPANYGYTF. The CDR3 nucleotides are TGTGCCAGCAGTGAAGCGGGGGGGGCGCCGGCTAACTATGGCTACACCTTC. The chain is built from TRBV2 and TRBJ1-2; D perhaps matches TRBD1 (6 bases). The V and J ends lost 0 bases and 0 bases respectively, with 14 bases between them. Germline CDR1 reads SNHLY; CDR2 reads FYNNEI. The CDR3 spans 17 residues.

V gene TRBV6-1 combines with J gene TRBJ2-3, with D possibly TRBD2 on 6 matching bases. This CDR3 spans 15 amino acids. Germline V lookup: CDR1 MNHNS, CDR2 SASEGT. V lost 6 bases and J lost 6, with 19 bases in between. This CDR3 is CASRDTGTPRDTQYF. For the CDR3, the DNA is TGTGCCAGCAGGGATACCGGGACTCCCAGGGATACGCAGTATTTT.

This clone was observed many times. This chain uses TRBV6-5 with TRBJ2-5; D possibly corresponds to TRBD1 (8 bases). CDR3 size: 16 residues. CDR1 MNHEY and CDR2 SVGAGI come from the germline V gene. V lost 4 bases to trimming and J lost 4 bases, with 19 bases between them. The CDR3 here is CASSSGQGGGRETQYF. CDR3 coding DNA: TGTGCCAGCAGTTCAGGACAGGGCGGGGGTCGAGAGACCCAGTACTTC.

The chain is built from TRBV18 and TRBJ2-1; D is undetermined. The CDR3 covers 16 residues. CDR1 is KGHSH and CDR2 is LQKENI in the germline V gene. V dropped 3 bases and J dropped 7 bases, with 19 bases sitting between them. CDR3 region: CASSPMLFSSGNEQFF. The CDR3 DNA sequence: TGTGCCAGCTCACCCATGCTTTTTTCTTCGGGTAATGAGCAGTTCTTC.

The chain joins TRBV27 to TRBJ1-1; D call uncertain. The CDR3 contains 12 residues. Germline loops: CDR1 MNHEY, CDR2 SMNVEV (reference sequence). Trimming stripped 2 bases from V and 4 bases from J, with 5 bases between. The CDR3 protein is CASSLAGTEAFF. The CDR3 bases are TGTGCCAGCAGTTTAGCGGGCACTGAAGCTTTCTTT.

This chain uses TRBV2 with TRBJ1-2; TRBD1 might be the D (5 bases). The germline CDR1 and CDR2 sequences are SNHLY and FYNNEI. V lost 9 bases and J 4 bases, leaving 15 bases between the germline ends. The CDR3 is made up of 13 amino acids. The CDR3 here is CASLQGPGYGYTF. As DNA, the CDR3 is TGTGCCAGTCTCCAGGGCCCTGGCTATGGCTACACCTTC.

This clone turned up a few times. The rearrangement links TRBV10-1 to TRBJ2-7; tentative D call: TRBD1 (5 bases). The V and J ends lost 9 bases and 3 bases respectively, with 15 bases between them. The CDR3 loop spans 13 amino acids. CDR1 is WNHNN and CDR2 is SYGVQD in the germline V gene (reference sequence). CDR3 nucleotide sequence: TGCGCCAGTTCCGACAGTACGAGCTACGAGCAGTACTTC. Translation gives CASSDSTSYEQYF.

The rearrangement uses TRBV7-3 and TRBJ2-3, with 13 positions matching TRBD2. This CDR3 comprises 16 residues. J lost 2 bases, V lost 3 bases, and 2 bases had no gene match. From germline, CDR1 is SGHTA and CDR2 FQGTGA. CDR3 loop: CASSLGLAGTTDTQYF. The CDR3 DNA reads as TGTGCCAGCAGCTTGGGACTAGCGGGGACCACAGATACGCAGTATTTT.